The 25 T cell receptor beta chains reported below all come from one sample, sequenced in a study of a mutant IDH1 vaccine in newly diagnosed glioma. Time point meaning: week 11, during vaccination. Vaccination comprised doses that each held 300 ug of mutant IDH1 20-mer peptide, plus topical imiquimod. Clones were read by immunoSEQ multiplex PCR, and TCRdb kept only the in-frame ones, dropping some. This table holds 95,000 to 120,000 clones, 90% found once. These receptors' targets are unknown. Sequenced here: PBMCs, sampled from a glioma patient whose treatment included an IDH1 peptide vaccine. The source of these receptors is a woman aged 45-65 years with glioma.

This clone was seen just once. This sample includes further DNA sequences coding for the same CDR3. The chain is built from TRBV7-9 and TRBJ2-1, with a tentative D call TRBD2 (6 bases). This CDR3 is 16 amino acids long. Trimming removed 3 bases from V and 1 base from J, with 13 bases in between. Germline-derived CDR1 and CDR2 are SEHNR and FQNEAQ (reference sequence). This CDR3 is CASSFRILASYNEQFF. Written as DNA, the CDR3 is TGTGCCAGCAGCTTCCGCATCCTAGCGTCCTACAATGAGCAGTTCTTC. Full variable domain (remainder filled in from reference TRBV7-9 and TRBJ2-1): DTGVSQNPRHKITKRGQNVTFRCDPISEHNRLYWYRQTLGQGPEFLTYFQNEAQLEKSRLLSDRFSAERPKGSFSTLEIQRTEQGDSAMYLCASSFRILASYNEQFFGPGTRLTVL.

The V and J genes are TRBV11-2 and TRBJ2-4; D gene uncertain. Trimming stripped 0 bases from V and 7 bases from J, with 16 bases between. This CDR3 contains 16 residues. Per germline, CDR1 SGHAT and CDR2 FQNNGV. CDR3 bases: TGTGCCAGCAGCTTAGAATATAGCCCAGGACGGAACATTCAGTACTTC. Protein: CASSLEYSPGRNIQYF.

J is TRBJ2-7 and V is TRBV5-1, with D possibly being TRBD1 (6 bases). This CDR3 region has 15 residues. Looked up from germline, CDR1 is SGHRS and CDR2 is YFSETQ. Trimming pared 4 bases from V and 0 bases from J, leaving 14 bases between. The CDR3 DNA is TGCGCCAGCAGCCCAGGGGCGGCGAGCTCCTACGAGCAGTACTTC. It is translated as CASSPGAASSYEQYF.

The rearrangement joins TRBV18 to TRBJ2-5, with 9 bases aligning to TRBD1. The CDR3 is made up of 13 amino acids. V shed 5 bases and J 5 bases; nucleotides not matched to a gene: 3. Germline values: CDR1 KGHSH, CDR2 LQKENI. The CDR3 bases are TGTGCCAGCTCAAGGGGACAGGGTGAGACCCAGTACTTC. As protein: CASSRGQGETQYF.

The chain recombines TRBV5-1 with TRBJ1-2; D is unclear. Germline V gene data show CDR1 as SGHRS and CDR2 as YFSETQ. The CDR3 is made up of 13 amino acids. Trimming took 4 bases from V and 4 from J, leaving 11 bases between them. This CDR3 is CASSADGLYGYTF. CDR3 DNA: TGCGCCAGCAGCGCGGACGGCCTCTATGGCTACACCTTC.

The chain carries TRBV19 and TRBJ2-7; D is unresolved. The CDR3 runs 13 residues. V was shortened by 4 bases and J by 2 bases, with 9 bases between the two germline ends. Germline V lookup: CDR1 LNHDA, CDR2 SQIVND (reference sequence). CDR3 DNA: TGTGCCAGTAGTACGACTGGAACCTACGAGCAGTACTTC. Encoded protein: CASSTTGTYEQYF. The whole variable domain, remainder taken from reference TRBV19 and TRBJ2-7, is DGGITQSPKYLFRKEGQNVTLSCEQNLNHDAMYWYRQDPGQGLRLIYYSQIVNDFQKGDIAEGYSVSREKKESFPLTVTSAQKNPTAFYLCASSTTGTYEQYFGPGTRLTVT.

The chain recombines TRBV28 with TRBJ2-7, with 7 bases aligning to TRBD1. Germline loops: CDR1 MDHEN, CDR2 SYDVKM. V was pared by 4 bases and J by 3 bases, with 6 bases of the junction left unmatched. The CDR3 sequence is 14 residues long. CDR3 protein: CASSSAGGFYEQYF. CDR3 sequence (DNA): TGTGCCAGCAGTTCGGCAGGGGGTTTCTACGAGCAGTACTTC.

This chain uses TRBV19 with TRBJ2-1, with D hard to call. Germline CDR1 reads LNHDA; CDR2 reads SQIVND (reference sequence). The CDR3 has 13 residues. Trimming took 7 bases from V and 6 from J, leaving 13 bases between them. The CDR3 DNA follows: TGTGCCAGTAAGTCCCAAACCGGCAATGAGCAGTTCTTC. This codes for CASKSQTGNEQFF.

J is TRBJ2-1 and V is TRBV5-4, with a weak D call TRBD2 (5 bases). The CDR3 sequence is 16 residues long. The germline V gene has CDR1 SGHNT and CDR2 YYREEE (reference sequence). The germline V and J ends were trimmed by 2 bases and 0 bases, with 12 bases remaining between them. Written as DNA, the CDR3 is TGTGCCAGCAGCTTTTTAGCGAAGAGCTCCTACAATGAGCAGTTCTTC. Its protein is CASSFLAKSSYNEQFF. The variable domain in full, completed from reference TRBV5-4 and TRBJ2-1, reads ETGVTQSPTHLIKTRGQQVTLRCSSQSGHNTVSWYQQALGQGPQFIFQYYREEENGRGNFPPRFSGLQFPNYSSELNVNALELDDSALYLCASSFLAKSSYNEQFFGPGTRLTVL.

Note on this clone: Other DNA sequences in this specimen translate into the identical CDR3. V gene TRBV30 combines with J gene TRBJ2-3, with a possible D match to TRBD2 (6 bases). CDR3 length equals 12 residues. Germline values: CDR1 GTSNPN, CDR2 SVGIG (reference sequence). The V gene lost 3 bases and the J gene lost 4 bases, with 8 bases spanning the gap. The CDR3 here is CAWSPGADTQYF. CDR3 DNA sequence: TGTGCCTGGAGCCCGGGGGCAGATACGCAGTATTTT.

This clone was counted between two and nine times. The chain recombines TRBV7-9 with TRBJ1-5, with a possible D match to TRBD1 (5 bases). Trimming took off 8 bases at V and 0 bases at J, with 8 bases between the two ends. The CDR3 is 13 residues long. In germline, CDR1 is SEHNR, CDR2 FQNEAQ (reference sequence). The CDR3 spells CASRQNSNQPQHF. In DNA, the CDR3 is TGTGCCAGCCGACAGAATAGCAATCAGCCCCAGCATTTT.

CDR3 bases: TGTGCCAGCAGCTTGGTGAGGGACCTGGCGGTGGGAAAACTGTTTTTT. This encodes CASSLVRDLAVGKLFF. The V call is TRBV5-6, the J call TRBJ1-4; D perhaps matches TRBD1 (5 bases). The V end was cut by 0 bases, the J end by 10 bases, with 19 bases between. CDR1 and CDR2 from the germline V gene are SGHDT and YYEEEE. This CDR3 has 16 amino acids.

J is TRBJ1-1 and V is TRBV28; D gene unclear. V was cut by 1 base and J by 0 bases, with 6 bases left in between. In germline, CDR1 is MDHEN, CDR2 SYDVKM. The CDR3 length is 14 residues. The CDR3 loop reads CASSLSVLNTEAFF. CDR3 DNA: TGTGCCAGCAGTTTATCCGTGCTGAACACTGAAGCTTTCTTT.

The genes are TRBV7-3 and TRBJ2-1, with 8 nucleotides matching TRBD2. The CDR3 loop spans 16 amino acids. Germline trimming cut 5 bases from V and 7 bases from J; bases unmatched to any gene: 13. Germline values: CDR1 SGHTA, CDR2 FQGTGA. The DNA for the CDR3 is TGTGCCAGCAGCCCGAACCCGGGAGGGCCGGCGAATGAGCAGTTCTTC. Translation: CASSPNPGGPANEQFF.

In its sample, this clone was seen once. The chain employs TRBV27 and TRBJ2-1; 8 bases map to TRBD1. The CDR3 is made up of 18 amino acids. J gave up 0 bases and V 2 bases, and 9 bases lay outside the gene matches. Per germline, CDR1 MNHEY and CDR2 SMNVEV (reference sequence). As DNA, the CDR3 is TGTGCCAGCAGTTTAGGTCGGACAGGGATTGACTCCTACAATGAGCAGTTCTTC. This gives the protein CASSLGRTGIDSYNEQFF.

This clone has only one observation. The V and J genes are TRBV4-2 and TRBJ1-1; TRBD1 is a possible D gene (5 bases). The CDR3 extends over 15 amino acids. Germline-derived CDR1 and CDR2 are LGHNA and YNFKEQ. Trimming pared 4 bases from V and 0 bases from J, leaving 12 bases between. The CDR3 nucleotides are TGTGCCAGCAGCCGAGGGCGGGACCTGAACACTGAAGCTTTCTTT. It encodes CASSRGRDLNTEAFF.

The chain recombines TRBV28 with TRBJ2-5; 9 bases are a match to TRBD1. Germline V gene data show CDR1 as MDHEN and CDR2 as SYDVKM. This CDR3 region has 16 residues. J lost 3 bases, V lost 4 bases, and 9 bases had no gene match. Here the CDR3 reads CASSSGTGLPKETQYF. CDR3 nucleotides: TGTGCCAGCAGTTCCGGGACAGGGCTTCCAAAAGAGACCCAGTACTTC.

The chain is built from TRBV29-1 and TRBJ2-1; 7 bases align to TRBD2. Germline V gene lookup returns CDR1 SQVTM and CDR2 ANQGSEA. This CDR3 spans 11 amino acids. After removal of 6 bases from V and 7 bases from J, the junction contained 3 bases not matched to a gene. CDR3 amino acids: CSVWGGNEQFF. The CDR3 DNA sequence: TGCAGCGTATGGGGGGGAAATGAGCAGTTCTTC.

Concerning this clone itself: This specimen includes other DNA sequences encoding the same CDR3. The rearrangement joins TRBV11-2 to TRBJ2-1, with 9 bases fitting TRBD2. CDR3 length: 17 residues. CDR1 SGHAT and CDR2 FQNNGV come from the germline V gene. The junction had 6 bases not matched to a gene; V was cut back by 1 base and J by 2 bases. CDR3 nucleotides: TGTGCCAGCAGCTTAGGACCGGGACTAGCAGCCTACAATGAGCAGTTCTTC. Amino acids: CASSLGPGLAAYNEQFF. Filled out from reference TRBV11-2 and TRBJ2-1, the complete variable domain reads EAGVAQSPRYKIIEKRQSVAFWCNPISGHATLYWYQQILGQGPKLLIQFQNNGVVDDSQLPKDRFSAERLKGVDSTLKIQPAKLEDSAVYLCASSLGPGLAAYNEQFFGPGTRLTVL.

V usage is TRBV5-6 and J usage is TRBJ2-7; a weak D match, TRBD2 (6 bases). V lost 4 bases and J 4 bases, leaving 18 bases between the germline ends. This CDR3 has 15 amino acids. Germline CDR1 SGHDT, CDR2 YYEEEE. The CDR3 coding sequence is TGTGCCAGCAGCCCTACCGGGAGTCGAACTTACGAGCAGTACTTC. This translates into CASSPTGSRTYEQYF. The whole variable domain, filled in from reference TRBV5-6 and TRBJ2-7, reads DAGVTQSPTHLIKTRGQQVTLRCSPKSGHDTVSWYQQALGQGPQFIFQYYEEEERQRGNFPDRFSGHQFPNYSSELNVNALLLGDSALYLCASSPTGSRTYEQYFGPGTRLTVT.

This clone came up once. This chain joins TRBV4-1 and TRBJ1-1, with D hard to call. The V and J ends lost 0 bases and 0 bases respectively, with 8 bases between them. Germline CDR1 reads MGHRA; CDR2 reads YSYEKL. This CDR3 region has 15 residues. CDR3 sequence: CASSQDTRLNTEAFF. The CDR3 DNA reads as TGCGCCAGCAGCCAAGATACCCGGTTGAACACTGAAGCTTTCTTT.

Here the CDR3 DNA reads TGTGCCTGGAGTGTCAATAGGGGCTACAGAAAAACTAATGAAAAACTGTTTTTT. It specifies CAWSVNRGYRKTNEKLFF. The chain combines TRBV30 with TRBJ1-4; a possible D gene is TRBD1 (5 bases). The germline gives CDR1 GTSNPN, CDR2 SVGIG (reference sequence). The CDR3 is made up of 18 amino acids. Deletions cut 0 bases from V and 1 base from J, with 18 bases between. Full variable domain (outside the CDR3, taken from reference TRBV30 and TRBJ1-4): SQTIHQWPATLVQPVGSPLSLECTVEGTSNPNLYWYRQAAGRGLQLLFYSVGIGQISSEVPQNLSASRPQDRQFILSSKKLLLSDSGFYLCAWSVNRGYRKTNEKLFFGSGTQLSVL.

The chain links TRBV28 to TRBJ1-2; TRBD1 agrees at 9 bases. This CDR3 contains 13 residues. V lost 5 bases to trimming and J lost 8 bases; unmatched junction nucleotides: 6. In germline, CDR1 is MDHEN, CDR2 SYDVKM. CDR3 DNA: TGTGCCAGCAGTCGACGACAGGGGGGAGGCTACACCTTC. It codes for CASSRRQGGGYTF.

This clone came up once. J is TRBJ2-3 and V is TRBV6-1; perhaps TRBD2 as D (6 bases). V was trimmed by 1 base and J by 1 base, leaving 9 bases between them. Germline V gene lookup returns CDR1 MNHNS and CDR2 SASEGT. This CDR3 contains 15 residues. Here the CDR3 reads CASSEGAGGTDTQYF. The CDR3, as DNA: TGTGCCAGCAGTGAAGGAGCGGGCGGCACAGATACGCAGTATTTT.

Remarks on this clone: Other DNA sequences of this sample code for an identical CDR3. The chain recombines TRBV14 with TRBJ1-2; tentatively, D is TRBD1 (6 bases). Germline values: CDR1 SGHDN, CDR2 FVKESK. Deletions cut 4 bases from V and 7 bases from J, with 19 bases between. CDR3 size: 15 residues. The CDR3 DNA is TGTGCCAGCAGCCCCAGGGGAGGAGGCACGGGTGGCTACACCTTC. This codes for CASSPRGGGTGGYTF.